One sample yielded the 13 T cell receptor beta chains listed below, sequenced in a study of T cell responses to AZD1222 COVID-19 vaccine. Profiling relied on immunoSEQ multiplex PCR, and the TCRdb table lists in-frame clones only, not all of them. Of about 180,000 clones detected, about 85% appear once; the ten largest clones hold 2.5% to 3%. This sample comprised peripheral blood, obtained on day 0 of AZD1222 vaccination. The receptors derive from an adult in good health.

A few counts support this clone. V usage is TRBV5-4 and J usage is TRBJ1-2; 9 bases are shared with TRBD1. Trimming took 2 bases from V and 6 from J; bases not matched to a gene: 8. Germline V gene lookup returns CDR1 SGHNT and CDR2 YYREEE (reference sequence). The CDR3 sequence is 15 residues long. The CDR3 loop is CASSFDRGTRDGYTF. CDR3 DNA: TGTGCCAGCAGCTTTGACAGGGGGACACGTGATGGCTACACCTTC.

This chain's CDR3 is CASSAGTSGHYEQYF. CDR3 coding DNA: TGCGCCAGCAGCGCTGGGACTAGCGGCCACTACGAGCAGTACTTC. The J gene is TRBJ2-7, the V gene TRBV5-1; 11 bases fit TRBD2. Losses at the gene ends were 4 bases for V and 3 bases for J; bases not matched to a gene: 6. The germline gives CDR1 SGHRS, CDR2 YFSETQ. The length of the CDR3 is 15 residues.

This clone was seen a single time. This chain joins TRBV29-1 and TRBJ2-1; D unclear. Trimming removed 7 bases from V and 7 bases from J, with 23 bases in between. There are 15 residues in the CDR3. Per the germline V gene, CDR1 is SQVTM and CDR2 is ANQGSEA. Here the CDR3 reads CSAKTLVGAWNEQFF. The CDR3 DNA is TGCAGCGCCAAAACGTTGGTTGGTGCGTGGAATGAGCAGTTCTTC.

The J gene is TRBJ1-3, the V gene TRBV3-1 (or the pseudogene TRBV3-2); D not certain. The germline gives CDR1 LGHDT, CDR2 YNNKEL (reference sequence). This CDR3 is 15 amino acids long. Trimming removed 2 bases at V and 0 bases at J, with 8 bases between. This chain's CDR3 is CASSQIVSSGNTIYF. DNA for the CDR3: TGTGCCAGCAGCCAAATCGTGAGCTCTGGAAACACCATATATTTT.

The chain joins TRBV5-1 to TRBJ2-3, with TRBD2 matching 8 bases. There are 14 residues in the CDR3. Unmatched junction bases numbered 5, after V lost 4 bases and J lost 4 bases. Germline-derived CDR1 and CDR2 are SGHRS and YFSETQ. Written as DNA, the CDR3 is TGCGCCAGCAGCCCTCCGGGACTAGCAGATACGCAGTATTTT. It translates to CASSPPGLADTQYF.

The chain's CDR3 is CATSDWEGANGYTF. As DNA, the CDR3 is TGTGCCACCAGTGATTGGGAGGGAGCTAATGGCTACACCTTC. The V call is TRBV24-1, the J call TRBJ1-2; D is uncertain. Germline V gene sequence: CDR1 KGHDR, CDR2 SFDVKD. The CDR3 sequence is 14 residues long. V was pared by 2 bases and J by 6 bases, with 12 bases between.

The chain joins TRBV6-2 or TRBV6-3 to TRBJ2-3; a possible D gene is TRBD1 (5 bases). This CDR3 has 14 amino acids. Germline CDR1 and CDR2: MNHEY and SVGEGT. Trimming took off 0 bases at V and 2 bases at J, with 6 bases between the two ends. CDR3 DNA: TGTGCCAGCAGTTACTCGGACACCACAGATACGCAGTATTTT. Residues: CASSYSDTTDTQYF.

The V gene is TRBV27, the J gene TRBJ1-6, with TRBD1 matching over 10 bases. V shed 8 bases, J shed 6 bases, and the junction held 4 bases outside the gene matches. Per germline, CDR1 MNHEY and CDR2 SMNVEV (reference sequence). This CDR3 comprises 14 residues. The CDR3 DNA follows: TGTGCCAGCGGTCGGACAGGGGGTAATTCACCCCTCCACTTT. Protein sequence: CASGRTGGNSPLHF.

V usage is TRBV6-1 and J usage is TRBJ1-3, with D uncertain. Germline values: CDR1 MNHNS, CDR2 SASEGT. This CDR3 is 14 amino acids long. Trimming took 3 bases from V and 0 from J, leaving 6 bases between them. The CDR3 is CASSEVSSGNTIYF. The CDR3, as DNA: TGTGCCAGCAGTGAGGTCAGCTCTGGAAACACCATATATTTT.

This clone was picked up one time. The chain is built from TRBV19 and TRBJ1-1; 7 bases line up with TRBD1. Germline V CDR1 and CDR2: LNHDA, SQIVND (reference sequence). V dropped 6 bases and J dropped 0; count of bases not matched to a gene: 1. This CDR3 contains 13 residues. CDR3 DNA sequence: TGTGCCAGTAGAGGGACAGTGAACACTGAAGCTTTCTTT. Translating gives CASRGTVNTEAFF.

This clone has only one observation. In DNA, the CDR3 is TGTGCCAGCAGCTTCGGGACAGGCCCTTTGGGCTATGGCTACACCTTC. It yields the protein CASSFGTGPLGYGYTF. This sequence joins TRBV7-9 and TRBJ1-2; 8 bases are shared with TRBD1. J lost 4 bases, V lost 3 bases, and 10 bases had no gene match. Germline V gene data show CDR1 as SEHNR and CDR2 as FQNEAQ (reference sequence). The CDR3 spans 16 residues.

This rearrangement joins TRBV27 to TRBJ2-5; a possible D gene is TRBD2 (6 bases). Germline V gene lookup returns CDR1 MNHEY and CDR2 SMNVEV (reference sequence). The CDR3 loop spans 15 amino acids. Trimming took off 2 bases at V and 11 bases at J, with 21 bases between the two ends. This chain's CDR3 is CASSLGPTGEDAQYF. In DNA form, the CDR3 reads TGTGCCAGCAGTTTAGGCCCGACGGGGGAGGACGCTCAGTACTTC.

The rearrangement uses TRBV19 and TRBJ2-1; possibly TRBD2 for D (6 bases). The CDR3 has 15 amino acids. The germline gives CDR1 LNHDA, CDR2 SQIVND (reference sequence). V gave up 5 bases and J gave up 1 base, with 12 bases separating them. The CDR3 sequence is CASSRGTESYNEQFF. DNA of the CDR3: TGTGCCAGTAGTCGGGGGACGGAATCCTACAATGAGCAGTTCTTC.